This is a list of T cell receptor beta chains from one sample in a study of cytomegalovirus exposure and HLA in healthy donors. Only in-frame clones appear in the TCRdb table, and some are missing; sequencing was by immunoSEQ multiplex PCR. The sample has around 150,000 clones, about two thirds seen once. The sequenced sample consisted of PBMCs. These receptors were obtained from a young man in good health and CMV-seropositive. Both conserved end residues are part of each CDR3. Fields, in order: V gene, D gene, clone size, J gene, CDR3 DNA, CDR3 protein. A D gene is named only where the DNA matches it firmly. A row's size may be missing; if present it is once, few, many or a size class.

>TRBV5-4|TRBD1|.|TRBJ1-1
TGTGCCAGCAGCTGGGACAGTATAGAAGCTTTCTTT
CASSWDSIEAFF
>TRBV29-1|.|.|TRBJ2-7
TGCAGCGGATCTTGGGCCCCGTGGCTCGAGCAGTACTTC
CSGSWAPWLEQYF
>TRBV19|TRBD2|.|TRBJ2-2
TGTGCCAGTCGCATGCCGGGACTAGGTAACACCGGGGAGCTGTTTTTT
CASRMPGLGNTGELFF
>TRBV7-9|.|.|TRBJ2-7
TGTTCCAGCAGCCTCGAGTCCTACGAGCAGTACTTC
CSSSLESYEQYF
>TRBV5-1|.|.|TRBJ2-1
TGCGCCAGCAGCTTGGTAGCAGGGACTGGTGAGCAGTTCTTC
CASSLVAGTGEQFF
>TRBV7-6|.|.|TRBJ1-4
TGTGCCAGCTCCCGAGGAGGGAAACTGTTTTTT
CASSRGGKLFF
>TRBV19|.|.|TRBJ2-1
TGTGCCAGTAGTATAGAGTACAGGACCGAACAGTTCTTC
CASSIEYRTEQFF
>TRBV27|.|.|TRBJ1-2
TGTGCCAGCAGTTTAATGGGGGCGCAAAAGGGCTACACCTTC
CASSLMGAQKGYTF
>TRBV6-5|.|.|TRBJ1-5
TGTGCCAGCAGTTACTCGGGGCGTGACGCACGGCCCCAGCATTTT
CASSYSGRDARPQHF
>TRBV27|TRBD1|.|TRBJ2-7
TGTGCCAGCAGTTCCGGCCAGGGGGCTTCCTACGAGCAGTACTTC
CASSSGQGASYEQYF
>TRBV10-3|.|.|TRBJ1-2
TGTGCCATCAGTGAGCGGACAATGGATGGCTACACCTTC
CAISERTMDGYTF
>TRBV7-9|.|few|TRBJ2-6
TGTTCCAGCAATGATTTTCAGGGTATGGTCTCTGGGGCCAACGTCCTGACTTTC
CSSNDFQGMVSGANVLTF
>TRBV27|TRBD2|.|TRBJ2-7
TGTGCCAGCAGTTTATCTCCGGGGGGTACCTACGAGCAGTACTTC
CASSLSPGGTYEQYF
>TRBV19|TRBD1|once|TRBJ2-7
TGTGCCAGTAGTATAATCTGGGGACAGAATCTCGAGCAGTACTTC
CASSIIWGQNLEQYF
>TRBV28|TRBD1|.|TRBJ2-7
TGTGCCACCAGAAGGGACAGCCCCTACGAGCAGTACTTC
CATRRDSPYEQYF
>TRBV19|.|.|TRBJ1-4
TGTGCCAGTTCCCGGGGGGCTAGGAGTGGAAAACTGTTTTTT
CASSRGARSGKLFF
>TRBV14|TRBD2|.|TRBJ2-1
TGTGCCAGCAGCCAAGGACTAGCGGGAGAGGTTGAGCAGTTCTTC
CASSQGLAGEVEQFF
>TRBV27|TRBD2|few|TRBJ2-5
TGTGCCAGCAGCCACGGACTAGCGGGAGGGCCGATCCAAGAGACCCAGTACTTC
CASSHGLAGGPIQETQYF
>TRBV2|TRBD1|.|TRBJ2-1
TGTGCCAGCAGTGTGACAGGGAGCTACAATGAGCAGTTCTTC
CASSVTGSYNEQFF
>TRBV7-3|TRBD2|.|TRBJ2-1
TGTGCCAGCAGCTTATCGGGCGGGAGGGCCCCTGAGCAGTTCTTC
CASSLSGGRAPEQFF
>TRBV5-8|.|once|TRBJ2-7
TGTGCCAGCAGGGGCCCGCAGGGCTCCTACGAGCAGTACTTC
CASRGPQGSYEQYF
>TRBV11-2|TRBD2|.|TRBJ2-5
TGTGCGAGCGGGAGGGCCCTGGGTGAGACCCAGTACTTC
CASGRALGETQYF